This T cell receptor (beta chain) is from a study of blood T cell repertoires in COVID-19. Study-wide context: Spain, Italy and the United States supplied samples that represented acute and convalescent COVID-19. T cells, B-cell-depleted T cells, or PBMCs provided the cDNA or gDNA that served as material.

The table came from immunoSEQ multiplex PCR; TCRdb's copy has only in-frame clones and leaves some out. Of around 390,000 clones listed, roughly 89% are singletons. Participant age was about 18 to 100 years, and participants resided in fewer than 30 US areas. Clinical history reported by participants formed the basis on which cohorts were assigned. V lost 3 bases, J lost 8 bases, and 14 bases lay in between. Germline V gene lookup returns CDR1 SNHLY and CDR2 FYNNEI. The CDR3 totals 14 residues. Input material: PBMCs or T cells enriched from blood (not recorded which). The chain is built from TRBV2 and TRBJ2-4, with a tentative D call TRBD2 (5 bases). This sequence was found in a woman between 45 and 60 years old who had recovered from COVID-19. The CDR3 coding sequence is TGTGCCAGCAGTGAGGCATCTCGGGGATACATTCAGTACTTC. This encodes CASSEASRGYIQYF. The entire variable domain, with the rest obtained from reference TRBV2 and TRBJ2-4, is as follows: EPEVTQTPSHQVTQMGQEVILRCVPISNHLYFYWYRQILGQKVEFLVSFYNNEISEKSEIFDDQFSVERPDGSNFTLKIRSTKLEDSAMYFCASSEASRGYIQYFGAGTRLSVL.